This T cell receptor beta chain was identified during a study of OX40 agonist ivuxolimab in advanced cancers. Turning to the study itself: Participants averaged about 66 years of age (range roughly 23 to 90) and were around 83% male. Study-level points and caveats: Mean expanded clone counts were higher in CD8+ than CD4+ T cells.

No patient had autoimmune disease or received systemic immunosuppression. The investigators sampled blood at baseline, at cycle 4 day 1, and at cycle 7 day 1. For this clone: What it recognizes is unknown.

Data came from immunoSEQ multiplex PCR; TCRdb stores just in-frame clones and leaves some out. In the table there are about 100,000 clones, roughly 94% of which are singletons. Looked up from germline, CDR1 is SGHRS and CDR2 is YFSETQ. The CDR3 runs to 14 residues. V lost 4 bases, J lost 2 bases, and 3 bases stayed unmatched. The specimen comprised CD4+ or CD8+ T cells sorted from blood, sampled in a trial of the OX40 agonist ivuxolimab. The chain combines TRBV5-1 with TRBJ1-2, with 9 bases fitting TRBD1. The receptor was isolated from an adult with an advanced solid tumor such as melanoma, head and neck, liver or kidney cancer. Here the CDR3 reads CASSPGTGNYGYTF. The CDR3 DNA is TGCGCCAGCAGCCCTGGGACAGGGAACTATGGCTACACCTTC.